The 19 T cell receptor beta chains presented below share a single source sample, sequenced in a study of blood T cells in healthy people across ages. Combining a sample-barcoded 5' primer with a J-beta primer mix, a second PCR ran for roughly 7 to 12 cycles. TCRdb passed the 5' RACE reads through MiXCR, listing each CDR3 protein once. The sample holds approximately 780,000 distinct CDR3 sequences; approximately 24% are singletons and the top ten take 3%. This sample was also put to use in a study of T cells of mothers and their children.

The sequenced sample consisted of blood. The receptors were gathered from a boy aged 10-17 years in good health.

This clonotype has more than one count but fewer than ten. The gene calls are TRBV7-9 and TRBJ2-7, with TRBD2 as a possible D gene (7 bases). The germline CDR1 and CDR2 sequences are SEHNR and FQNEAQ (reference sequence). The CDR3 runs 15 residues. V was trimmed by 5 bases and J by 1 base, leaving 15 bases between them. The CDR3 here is CASSVTRGASYEQYF. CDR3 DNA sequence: TGTGCCAGCAGCGTAACTCGGGGGGCGTCCTACGAGCAGTACTTC.

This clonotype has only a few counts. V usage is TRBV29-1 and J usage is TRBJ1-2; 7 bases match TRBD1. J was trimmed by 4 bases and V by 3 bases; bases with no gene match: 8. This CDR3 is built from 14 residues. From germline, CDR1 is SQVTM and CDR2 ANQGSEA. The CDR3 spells CSVETTGRFYGYTF. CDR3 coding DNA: TGCAGCGTTGAGACGACAGGGAGGTTCTATGGCTACACCTTC. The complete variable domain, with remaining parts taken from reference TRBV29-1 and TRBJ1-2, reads SAVISQKPSRDICQRGTSLTIQCQVDSQVTMMFWYRQQPGQSLTLIATANQGSEATYESGFVIDKFPISRPNLTFSTLTVSNMSPEDSSIYLCSVETTGRFYGYTFGSGTRLTVV.

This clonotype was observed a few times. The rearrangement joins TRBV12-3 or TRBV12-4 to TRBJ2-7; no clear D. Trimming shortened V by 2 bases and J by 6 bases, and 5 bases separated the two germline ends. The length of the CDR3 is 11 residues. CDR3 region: CASSLFTEQYF. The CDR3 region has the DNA TGTGCCAGCAGTTTATTCACCGAGCAGTACTTC.

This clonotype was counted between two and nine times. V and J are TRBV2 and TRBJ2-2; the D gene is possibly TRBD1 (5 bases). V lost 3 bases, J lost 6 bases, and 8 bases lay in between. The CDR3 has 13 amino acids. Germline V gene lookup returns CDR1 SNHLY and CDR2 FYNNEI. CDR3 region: CASSDQGAGELFF. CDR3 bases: TGTGCCAGCAGTGATCAAGGGGCCGGGGAGCTGTTTTTT.

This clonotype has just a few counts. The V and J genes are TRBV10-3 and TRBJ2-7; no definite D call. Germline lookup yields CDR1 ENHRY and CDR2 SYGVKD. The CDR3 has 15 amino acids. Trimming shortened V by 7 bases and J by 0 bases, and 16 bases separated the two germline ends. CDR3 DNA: TGTGCCATCAAAAGAAGGGAAGGGTTCTCCTACGAGCAGTACTTC. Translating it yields CAIKRREGFSYEQYF.

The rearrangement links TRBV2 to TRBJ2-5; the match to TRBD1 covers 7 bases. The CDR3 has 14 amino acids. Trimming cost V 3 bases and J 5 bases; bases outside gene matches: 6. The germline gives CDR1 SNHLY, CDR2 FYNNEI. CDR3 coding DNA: TGTGCCAGCAGTGAGGGAGACAGGGATGAGACCCAGTACTTC. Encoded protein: CASSEGDRDETQYF. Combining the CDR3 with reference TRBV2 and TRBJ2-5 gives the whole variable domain EPEVTQTPSHQVTQMGQEVILRCVPISNHLYFYWYRQILGQKVEFLVSFYNNEISEKSEIFDDQFSVERPDGSNFTLKIRSTKLEDSAMYFCASSEGDRDETQYFGPGTRLLVL.

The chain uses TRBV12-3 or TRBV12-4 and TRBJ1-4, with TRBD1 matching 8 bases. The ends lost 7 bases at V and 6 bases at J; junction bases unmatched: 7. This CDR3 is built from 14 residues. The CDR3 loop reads CASKRTGRDEKLFF. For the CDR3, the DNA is TGTGCCAGCAAGCGGACAGGGAGAGATGAAAAACTGTTTTTT.

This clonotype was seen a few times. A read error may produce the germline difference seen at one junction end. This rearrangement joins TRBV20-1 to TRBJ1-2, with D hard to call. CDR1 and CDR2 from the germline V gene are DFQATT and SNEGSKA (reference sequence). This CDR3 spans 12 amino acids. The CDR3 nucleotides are TGCAGTGCTAGTGCCCCTAACTGTGGCTACACCTTC. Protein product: CSASAPNCGYTF.

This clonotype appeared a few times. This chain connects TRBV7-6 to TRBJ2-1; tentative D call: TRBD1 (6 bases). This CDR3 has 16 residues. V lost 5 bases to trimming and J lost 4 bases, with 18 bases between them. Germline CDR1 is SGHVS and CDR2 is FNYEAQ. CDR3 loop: CASSRGGRLDYNEQFF. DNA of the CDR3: TGTGCCAGCAGCCGAGGGGGAAGGCTAGATTACAATGAGCAGTTCTTC.

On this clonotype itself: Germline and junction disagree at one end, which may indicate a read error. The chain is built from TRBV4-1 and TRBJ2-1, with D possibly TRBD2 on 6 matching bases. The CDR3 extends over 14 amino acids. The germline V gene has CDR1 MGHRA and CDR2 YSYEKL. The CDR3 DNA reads TGCGCCAGCAGCCCCTCCCGGGGGAACAATGAGCAGCTCTTC. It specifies CASSPSRGNNEQLF.

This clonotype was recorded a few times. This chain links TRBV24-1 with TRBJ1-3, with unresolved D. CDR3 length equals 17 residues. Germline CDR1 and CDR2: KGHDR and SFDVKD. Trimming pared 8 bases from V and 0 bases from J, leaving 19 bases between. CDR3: CATKSKTAVDSGNTIYF. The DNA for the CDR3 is TGTGCCACCAAATCTAAGACGGCAGTCGACTCTGGAAACACCATATATTTT.

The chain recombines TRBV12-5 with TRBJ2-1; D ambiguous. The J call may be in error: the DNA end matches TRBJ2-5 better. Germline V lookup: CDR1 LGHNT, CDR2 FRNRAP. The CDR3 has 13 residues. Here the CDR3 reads CASGPVIGETQYF. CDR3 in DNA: TGTGCTAGTGGTCCAGTAATCGGGGAGACCCAGTACTTC.

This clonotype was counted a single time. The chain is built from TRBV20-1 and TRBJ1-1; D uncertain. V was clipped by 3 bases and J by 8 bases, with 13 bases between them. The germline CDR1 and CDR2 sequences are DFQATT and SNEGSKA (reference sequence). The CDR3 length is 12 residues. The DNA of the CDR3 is TGCAGTGCTAGTGGGCAAACCCTAGAAGCTTTCTTT. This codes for CSASGQTLEAFF.

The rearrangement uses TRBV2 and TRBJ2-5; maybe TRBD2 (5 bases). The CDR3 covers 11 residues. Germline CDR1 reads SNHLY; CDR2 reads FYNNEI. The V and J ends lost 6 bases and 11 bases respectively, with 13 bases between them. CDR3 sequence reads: CASRGNGEQYF. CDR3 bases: TGTGCCAGCAGGGGGAATGGGGAGCAGTACTTC.

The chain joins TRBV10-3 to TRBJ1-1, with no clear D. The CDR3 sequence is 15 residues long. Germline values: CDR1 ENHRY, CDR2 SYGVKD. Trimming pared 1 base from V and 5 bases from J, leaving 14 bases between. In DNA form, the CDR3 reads TGTGCCATCAGTGAGTGGCTGGGTCAAGTAACTGAAGCTTTCTTT. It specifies CAISEWLGQVTEAFF.

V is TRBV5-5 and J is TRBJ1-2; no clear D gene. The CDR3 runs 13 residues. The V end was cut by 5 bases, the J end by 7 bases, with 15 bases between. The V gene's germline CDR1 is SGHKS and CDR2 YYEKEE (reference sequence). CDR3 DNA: TGTGCCAGCAGACGCACAACCCGAGGTGGCTACACCTTC. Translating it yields CASRRTTRGGYTF.

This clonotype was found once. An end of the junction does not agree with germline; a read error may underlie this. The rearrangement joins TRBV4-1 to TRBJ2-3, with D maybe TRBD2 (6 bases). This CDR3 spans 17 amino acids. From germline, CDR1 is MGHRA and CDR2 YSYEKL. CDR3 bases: TGCGCCAGCAGCCCCCGGGACGGGAGTTATGTCGTAGATACGAAGTATTTT. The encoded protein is CASSPRDGSYVVDTKYF.

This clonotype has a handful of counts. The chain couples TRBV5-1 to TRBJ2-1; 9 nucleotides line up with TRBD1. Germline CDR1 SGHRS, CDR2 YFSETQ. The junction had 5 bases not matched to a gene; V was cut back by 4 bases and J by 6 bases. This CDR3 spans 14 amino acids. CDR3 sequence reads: CASSKGTGLNEQFF. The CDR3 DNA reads TGCGCCAGCAGCAAAGGGACAGGGCTCAATGAGCAGTTCTTC.

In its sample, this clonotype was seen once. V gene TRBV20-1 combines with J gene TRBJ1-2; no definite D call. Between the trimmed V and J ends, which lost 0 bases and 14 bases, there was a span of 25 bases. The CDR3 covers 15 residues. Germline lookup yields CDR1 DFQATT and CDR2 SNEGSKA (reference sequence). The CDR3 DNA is TGCAGTGCTAGAGATCGGTATTCGTCGGGCCTTGTCGGGACCTTC. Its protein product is CSARDRYSSGLVGTF.